The 5 T cell receptor beta chains below were found in one sample sequenced in a study of blood T cell repertoires in COVID-19. The repertoire was sequenced with immunoSEQ multiplex PCR; TCRdb's copy has only in-frame clones and lacks some. The sample carries under 200,000 clones, approximately 90% recorded once. The specimen sequenced was peripheral blood. The source of these receptors is a middle-aged man with active or convalescent COVID-19.

The chain joins TRBV6-5 to TRBJ1-1; TRBD1 is a possible D gene (6 bases). CDR1 MNHEY and CDR2 SVGAGI come from the germline V gene. V was pared by 2 bases and J by 8 bases, with 15 bases between. This CDR3 contains 14 residues. CDR3 nucleotides: TGTGCCAGCAGTTACGGATACAGGGCGAAGGAAGCTTTCTTT. Amino acid sequence: CASSYGYRAKEAFF.

The rearrangement joins TRBV3-1 (or the pseudogene TRBV3-2) to TRBJ2-5; possible D gene TRBD2, 7 bases. The CDR3 spans 16 residues. Trimming removed 2 bases from V and 3 bases from J, with 16 bases in between. The V gene's germline CDR1 is LGHDT and CDR2 YNNKEL (reference sequence). This chain's CDR3 is CASSQLGGRMEETQYF. The DNA of the CDR3 is TGTGCCAGCAGCCAATTGGGGGGGCGTATGGAAGAGACCCAGTACTTC.

V is TRBV2 and J is TRBJ1-2, with a tentative D call TRBD1 (6 bases). CDR1 and CDR2 from the germline V gene are SNHLY and FYNNEI. V was cut by 7 bases and J by 1 base, with 13 bases left in between. The CDR3 extends over 14 amino acids. DNA for the CDR3: TGTGCCAGCAAACAGGGTACTAATAACTATGGCTACACCTTC. Amino acid sequence: CASKQGTNNYGYTF.

V is TRBV11-2 and J is TRBJ2-2; 8 bases align to TRBD2. The CDR3 totals 16 residues. V shed 4 bases and J 2 bases; nucleotides not matched to a gene: 6. Germline V gene sequence: CDR1 SGHAT, CDR2 FQNNGV. This CDR3 is CASSSRGGKNTGELFF. The DNA for the CDR3 is TGTGCCAGCAGCTCCCGGGGGGGGAAAAACACCGGGGAGCTGTTTTTT.

This clone occurred once. The chain joins TRBV11-3 to TRBJ2-3, with 9 bases identical to TRBD1. The CDR3 totals 15 residues. Germline V gene data show CDR1 as SGHNT and CDR2 as YENEEA. J was trimmed by 0 bases and V by 5 bases; bases with no gene match: 3. This CDR3 is CASSTGQGSTDTQYF. The CDR3 DNA reads TGTGCCAGCAGCACGGGACAGGGTAGCACAGATACGCAGTATTTT. Together with reference TRBV11-3 and TRBJ2-3, the CDR3 gives the full variable domain: EAGVVQSPRYKIIEKKQPVAFWCNPISGHNTLYWYLQNLGQGPELLIRYENEEAVDDSQLPKDRFSAERLKGVDSTLKIQPAELGDSAVYLCASSTGQGSTDTQYFGPGTRLTVL.